The rows below give T cell receptor beta chains drawn from one sample of a study of blood T cell repertoires in COVID-19. Produced via immunoSEQ multiplex PCR; TCRdb's table is partial and in-frame only. The sample shows over 60,000 clones, around 90% of them seen only once. Sequenced sample: peripheral blood. These TCRs come from a human donor in a cohort sampled during active COVID-19. Both conserved end residues are part of each CDR3. D genes are given only for firm matches. Clone size appears in some rows only: once, few, many, or a class for an expanded clone.

d_gene	len	abundance	v_gene	j_gene	CDR3aa	CDR3nt
NA	14	once	TRBV7-8	TRBJ1-1	CASSADLRVTEAFF	TGTGCCAGCAGCGCCGACCTTCGGGTCACTGAAGCTTTCTTT
NA	12	NA	TRBV5-4	TRBJ2-2	CASSTRSGELFF	TGTGCCAGCAGCACTAGGTCCGGGGAGCTGTTTTTT
NA	14	NA	TRBV5-1	TRBJ1-2	CASRTEYRAAGYTF	TGCGCCAGCAGAACTGAGTACAGGGCAGCCGGCTACACCTTC
TRBD2	16	NA	TRBV2	TRBJ2-1	CASTLTGLASHNEQFF	TGTGCCAGCACCCTAACGGGACTAGCGAGTCACAATGAGCAGTTCTTC
TRBD1	16	NA	TRBV19	TRBJ1-5	CASSIGTVLWDQPQHF	TGTGCCAGTAGTATCGGGACAGTTCTTTGGGATCAGCCCCAGCATTTT
NA	15	once	TRBV5-1	TRBJ2-5	CASSWGDVYQETQYF	TGCGCCAGCAGCTGGGGGGACGTGTACCAAGAGACCCAGTACTTC
NA	15	NA	TRBV27	TRBJ1-2	CASSSPSTANYGYTF	TGTGCCAGCAGTTCACCTTCGACAGCGAACTATGGCTACACCTTC
TRBD1	15	few	TRBV19	TRBJ2-7	CASTESGTGGYEQYF	TGTGCCAGTACTGAGTCCGGGACAGGGGGGTACGAGCAGTACTTC
NA	17	NA	TRBV7-8	TRBJ1-3	CASLPGHGDWARNTIYF	TGTGCCAGCCTACCGGGACATGGAGATTGGGCGCGAAACACCATATATTTT
NA	14	NA	TRBV19	TRBJ1-6	CASSIERGGSPLHF	TGTGCCAGTAGTATCGAAAGGGGAGGTTCACCCCTCCACTTT
TRBD2	19	NA	TRBV5-1	TRBJ2-3	CASSLTGRLAGGRGDTQYF	TGCGCCAGCAGCCTCACAGGGCGGCTAGCGGGGGGCCGGGGAGATACGCAGTATTTT
NA	14	NA	TRBV18	TRBJ2-7	CASSPTAASYEQYF	TGTGCCAGCTCACCAACGGCGGCTAGCTACGAGCAGTACTTC
NA	16	NA	TRBV12-5	TRBJ2-6	CASGLAAGMGANVLTF	TGTGCTAGTGGTTTGGCGGCAGGGATGGGGGCCAACGTCCTGACTTTC
NA	15	once	TRBV13	TRBJ2-1	CASSRTRNSYNEQFF	TGTGCCAGCAGCCGGACTCGGAACTCCTACAATGAGCAGTTCTTC
TRBD2	16	NA	TRBV7-3	TRBJ2-3	CASSSGTSGRTDTQYF	TGTGCCAGCAGCTCCGGGACTAGCGGGAGGACAGATACGCAGTATTTT
TRBD2	16	NA	TRBV28	TRBJ2-2	CASSLFGLAVTGELFF	TGTGCCAGCAGTTTATTTGGACTAGCGGTAACCGGGGAGCTGTTTTTT
TRBD2	15	NA	TRBV27	TRBJ2-3	CASRLLLAEADTQYF	TGTGCCAGCAGACTCTTACTAGCGGAGGCAGATACGCAGTATTTT
TRBD1	19	few	TRBV7-2	TRBJ1-4	CASSGGVPGQGPTNEKLFF	TGTGCCAGCAGCGGAGGGGTCCCGGGACAGGGACCTACTAATGAAAAACTGTTTTTT
TRBD2	20	NA	TRBV9	TRBJ2-5	CASSPRTGLAGRPPPWTQYF	TGTGCCAGCAGCCCACGAACTGGACTAGCGGGGAGACCGCCTCCTTGGACCCAGTACTTC
NA	13	NA	TRBV5-4	TRBJ1-2	CASSLETVNGYTF	TGTGCCAGCAGCTTGGAGACAGTGAATGGCTACACCTTC
NA	14	NA	TRBV6-2/TRBV6-3	TRBJ2-7	CASSYLPTGYEQYF	TGTGCCAGCAGTTACTTACCGACGGGGTACGAGCAGTACTTC
NA	11	NA	TRBV27	TRBJ1-1	CASRGAGEAFF	TGTGCCAGCAGGGGGGCAGGTGAAGCTTTCTTT
TRBD1	15	NA	TRBV28	TRBJ1-2	CASSLQGARVGGYTF	TGTGCCAGCAGTTTACAGGGGGCGCGCGTCGGGGGCTACACCTTC
TRBD2	23	NA	TRBV10-3	TRBJ2-5	CAISGSLILASGSDPSPQETQYF	TGTGCCATCAGTGGGAGCTTGATTTTGGCTAGCGGGAGTGACCCCAGCCCCCAAGAGACCCAGTACTTC
TRBD1	13	NA	TRBV18	TRBJ2-5	CASSQGVEETQYF	TGTGCCAGCTCGCAGGGGGTAGAAGAGACCCAGTACTTC
NA	11	NA	TRBV6-5	TRBJ2-2	CASKRGGELFF	TGTGCCAGCAAAAGGGGCGGGGAGCTGTTTTTT
NA	14	once	TRBV6-2/TRBV6-3	TRBJ1-5	CASSLGSGTPPQHF	TGTGCCAGCAGTTTGGGTTCTGGGACTCCGCCCCAGCATTTT
TRBD2	15	NA	TRBV28	TRBJ2-2	CASMTSGVGTGELFF	TGTGCCAGCATGACTAGCGGGGTCGGCACCGGGGAGCTGTTTTTT
TRBD1	16	NA	TRBV3-1/TRBV3-2	TRBJ2-7	CASSRGHDRGIHEQYF	TGTGCCAGCAGCCGTGGACACGACAGGGGAATACACGAGCAGTACTTC
NA	14	NA	TRBV29-1	TRBJ2-7	CSVRREVGSYEQYF	TGCAGCGTTCGGAGAGAGGTCGGCTCCTACGAGCAGTACTTC
TRBD2	17	NA	TRBV7-3	TRBJ2-5	CASSLTRTSGGKETQYF	TGTGCCAGCAGCTTAACACGGACTAGCGGGGGGAAAGAGACCCAGTACTTC
TRBD1	15	NA	TRBV6-5	TRBJ1-5	CASTPIVDRDKPQHF	TGTGCCAGCACCCCTATTGTGGACAGGGATAAGCCCCAGCATTTT
TRBD1	14	NA	TRBV7-9	TRBJ2-7	CASQPSGDSREQYF	TGTGCCAGCCAACCATCAGGGGACAGTCGCGAGCAGTACTTC
TRBD1	14	NA	TRBV5-1	TRBJ1-1	CASSFRDSLVEAFF	TGCGCCAGCAGCTTTAGGGACAGCTTAGTTGAAGCTTTCTTT
NA	15	NA	TRBV11-2	TRBJ1-2	CASSLDQGLGYGYTF	TGTGCCAGCAGCTTAGATCAGGGGCTGGGGTATGGCTACACCTTC
NA	12	NA	TRBV6-2/TRBV6-3	TRBJ1-5	CASSRRDQPQHF	TGTGCCAGCAGCCGACGGGATCAGCCCCAGCATTTT
NA	15	once	TRBV19	TRBJ1-2	CASSIAALSNYGYTF	TGTGCCAGTAGTATCGCGGCCCTTTCTAACTATGGCTACACCTTC
TRBD1	13	NA	TRBV24-1	TRBJ1-2	CATSDPTGYGYTF	TGTGCCACCAGTGATCCGACAGGGTATGGCTACACCTTC
TRBD1	14	few	TRBV5-8	TRBJ1-2	CASSFRTGSYGYTF	TGTGCCAGCAGCTTCCGGACAGGGTCCTATGGCTACACCTTC
TRBD2	13	NA	TRBV7-3	TRBJ2-7	CASSYSGGYEQYF	TGTGCCAGCAGCTATAGCGGGGGCTACGAGCAGTACTTC
NA	14	NA	TRBV29-1	TRBJ2-4	CSVVTGVAKNIQYF	TGCAGCGTCGTGACAGGAGTAGCCAAAAACATTCAGTACTTC
NA	14	NA	TRBV5-6	TRBJ2-7	CASSLSMGAAEQYF	TGTGCCAGCAGCTTGTCGATGGGGGCGGCCGAGCAGTACTTC
NA	15	NA	TRBV7-2	TRBJ2-5	CASSLVAGVRETQYF	TGTGCCAGCAGCTTAGTAGCTGGAGTTCGTGAGACCCAGTACTTC
TRBD2	15	NA	TRBV4-2	TRBJ2-3	CASSQDGLARSTQYF	TGTGCCAGCAGCCAAGATGGACTAGCCCGCAGTACGCAGTATTTT
TRBD2	13	NA	TRBV7-2	TRBJ2-3	CAAPPAGSVAQYF	TGTGCCGCACCTCCAGCGGGGTCCGTCGCGCAGTATTTT
TRBD1	14	NA	TRBV2	TRBJ1-5	CASGRDRRNQPQHF	TGTGCCAGCGGTAGGGACAGACGGAATCAGCCCCAGCATTTT
NA	16	few	TRBV7-2	TRBJ2-2	CASSLVSGSNTGELFF	TGTGCCAGCAGCTTAGTGAGCGGATCGAACACCGGGGAGCTGTTTTTT
TRBD2	15	NA	TRBV11-2	TRBJ2-7	CASPGTSGNSYEQYF	TGTGCCAGCCCCGGGACTAGCGGGAACTCCTACGAGCAGTACTTC
NA	16	NA	TRBV28	TRBJ1-3	CASSNLQGASGNTIYF	TGTGCCAGCAGTAACCTACAGGGAGCCTCTGGAAACACCATATATTTT
NA	20	NA	TRBV30	TRBJ2-1	CAWSVSGFGLRVAGPNEQFF	TGTGCCTGGAGTGTTTCGGGATTTGGGTTAAGGGTAGCAGGACCAAATGAGCAGTTCTTC
NA	15	NA	TRBV9	TRBJ2-2	CASSSLGAISGELFF	TGTGCCAGCAGCTCCCTGGGGGCGATATCCGGGGAGCTGTTTTTT